This is a list of T cell receptor beta chains from one sample in a study of regulatory T cells in long-lasting Graves disease. One entry per CDR3 protein results from TCRdb running MiXCR on the multiplex PCR reads. The table records about 420,000 distinct CDR3 sequences, 16% of them present only once. The sample also formed part of further work on T cells in Graves' hyperthyroidism and ophthalmopathy.

This specimen consisted of peripheral blood mononuclear cells (PBMCs), obtained at new diagnosis, from a patient treated with antithyroid drugs. The receptors derive from a young woman with Graves disease. CDR3s include the opening cysteine and the closing phenylalanine or tryptophan. Each record gives: V gene, clone size, J gene, D gene, CDR3 protein, CDR3 DNA. A D gene is named only where the DNA matches it firmly. Where a row states a size, it is once, few, many or the class of an expanded clone; other rows omit it.

v_call: TRBV29-1
clone_size: many
j_call: TRBJ2-2
d_call: -
cdr3_aa: CSVEEGLTGELFF
cdr3_nt: TGCAGCGTTGAAGAGGGCCTCACCGGGGAGCTGTTTTTT

v_call: TRBV7-2
clone_size: many
j_call: TRBJ1-2
d_call: -
cdr3_aa: CASSLGGGAYGYTF
cdr3_nt: TGTGCCAGCAGCTTAGGAGGGGGGGCCTATGGCTACACCTTC

v_call: TRBV27
clone_size: many
j_call: TRBJ2-7
d_call: TRBD1
cdr3_aa: CASSQGQGQSYEQYF
cdr3_nt: TGTGCCAGCAGCCAGGGACAGGGGCAGTCCTACGAGCAGTACTTC

v_call: TRBV28
clone_size: few
j_call: TRBJ1-2
d_call: TRBD1
cdr3_aa: CASSLLRRQGDYGYTF
cdr3_nt: TGTGCCAGCAGTTTACTCCGCCGACAGGGCGACTATGGCTACACCTTC

v_call: TRBV7-2
clone_size: many
j_call: TRBJ2-7
d_call: -
cdr3_aa: CASSRGILYEQYF
cdr3_nt: TGTGCCAGCAGCCGAGGGATACTCTACGAGCAGTACTTC

v_call: TRBV4-3
clone_size: -
j_call: TRBJ1-2
d_call: TRBD1
cdr3_aa: CASSQDLWTGFYGYTF
cdr3_nt: TGCGCCAGCAGCCAAGATCTTTGGACAGGGTTTTATGGCTACACCTTC

v_call: TRBV28
clone_size: many
j_call: TRBJ2-7
d_call: -
cdr3_aa: CATRRYEQYF
cdr3_nt: TGTGCCACCCGGAGATACGAGCAGTACTTC

v_call: TRBV28
clone_size: many
j_call: TRBJ2-1
d_call: TRBD2
cdr3_aa: CASSQTSGRKKTYNEQFF
cdr3_nt: TGTGCCAGCAGTCAGACTAGCGGGAGAAAGAAAACCTACAATGAGCAGTTCTTC

v_call: TRBV12-3/TRBV12-4
clone_size: many
j_call: TRBJ1-3
d_call: -
cdr3_aa: CASSLEGNTIYF
cdr3_nt: TGTGCCAGCAGTTTAGAGGGAAACACCATATATTTT

v_call: TRBV29-1
clone_size: many
j_call: TRBJ2-2
d_call: TRBD1
cdr3_aa: CSAWTGFAGELFF
cdr3_nt: TGCAGCGCATGGACAGGCTTCGCCGGGGAGCTGTTTTTT

v_call: TRBV20-1
clone_size: -
j_call: TRBJ2-1
d_call: TRBD2
cdr3_aa: CSGKAGTSGIWGSNEQFF
cdr3_nt: TGCAGTGGCAAGGCCGGGACTAGCGGGATTTGGGGTTCCAATGAGCAGTTCTTC

v_call: TRBV18
clone_size: many
j_call: TRBJ2-5
d_call: -
cdr3_aa: CASSPTEETQYF
cdr3_nt: TGTGCCAGCTCACCGACCGAAGAGACCCAGTACTTC

v_call: TRBV15
clone_size: many
j_call: TRBJ2-7
d_call: -
cdr3_aa: CATSRDSGGEYDVQYF
cdr3_nt: TGTGCCACCAGCAGAGACAGCGGTGGGGAGTACGATGTGCAGTACTTC

v_call: TRBV11-3
clone_size: many
j_call: TRBJ1-1
d_call: -
cdr3_aa: CASSRARNTEAFF
cdr3_nt: TGTGCCAGCAGCAGGGCTCGAAACACTGAAGCTTTCTTT

v_call: TRBV5-1
clone_size: many
j_call: TRBJ2-2
d_call: TRBD2
cdr3_aa: CASSTTSGSIGGGELFF
cdr3_nt: TGCGCCAGCAGCACCACTAGCGGGAGCATCGGGGGCGGGGAGCTGTTTTTT

v_call: TRBV29-1
clone_size: many
j_call: TRBJ2-1
d_call: -
cdr3_aa: CSVFTTIQFWDYNEQFF
cdr3_nt: TGCAGCGTCTTTACCACAATTCAATTTTGGGATTACAATGAGCAGTTCTTC